Below are 13 T cell receptor beta chains sequenced from a single sample in a study of control samples from healthy donors and cancer patients. Using immunoSEQ multiplex PCR, the repertoire was profiled, and TCRdb retains in-frame clones only, with some absent. Here the sample spans 75,000 to 95,000 clones, 70% to 90% being singletons. Specimen: blood. These TCRs come from a woman in her forties or fifties in good health.

This rearrangement joins TRBV6-5 to TRBJ2-3; D may be TRBD1 or TRBD2 (5 bases each). The CDR3 length is 14 residues. Looked up from germline, CDR1 is MNHEY and CDR2 is SVGAGI. V was cut by 9 bases and J by 0 bases, with 13 bases left in between. The CDR3 loop is CASAGTESTDTQYF. CDR3 DNA: TGTGCCAGTGCCGGGACGGAAAGCACAGATACGCAGTATTTT.

This clone turned up a few times. The chain recombines TRBV19 with TRBJ1-6; D uncertain. The V gene's germline CDR1 is LNHDA and CDR2 SQIVND (reference sequence). Trimming took off 4 bases at V and 5 bases at J, with 0 bases between the two ends. CDR3 size: 11 residues. CDR3 nucleotide sequence: TGTGCCAGTAGTAATAATTCACCCCTCCACTTT. Translation: CASSNNSPLHF.

This chain joins TRBV12-5 and TRBJ2-3, with 8 bases identical to TRBD2. Germline V gene lookup returns CDR1 LGHNT and CDR2 FRNRAP. CDR3 length equals 15 residues. The ends lost 3 bases at V and 5 bases at J; junction bases unmatched: 7. CDR3 in DNA: TGTGCTAGTGGTTTCGCGCGGGGGGCCCAAGATACGCAGTATTTT. Protein sequence: CASGFARGAQDTQYF.

This clone was observed a handful of times. This sequence joins TRBV5-1 and TRBJ2-3, with TRBD2 matching 8 bases. Trimming at V came to 4 bases and at J to 5 bases, leaving 6 bases not matched to a gene. Germline V gives CDR1 SGHRS, CDR2 YFSETQ. The CDR3 has 14 residues. In DNA form, the CDR3 reads TGCGCCAGCAGCCGCGGGGGGCAGAGAGATACGCAGTATTTT. It specifies CASSRGGQRDTQYF. The full variable domain, its missing parts supplied by reference TRBV5-1 and TRBJ2-3, is KAGVTQTPRYLIKTRGQQVTLSCSPISGHRSVSWYQQTPGQGLQFLFEYFSETQRNKGNFPGRFSGRQFSNSRSEMNVSTLELGDSALYLCASSRGGQRDTQYFGPGTRLTVL.

In its sample, this clone was seen once. The chain joins TRBV9 to TRBJ1-1, with D uncertain. Germline V CDR1 and CDR2: SGDLS, YYNGEE. V was trimmed by 4 bases and J by 4 bases, leaving 14 bases between them. The CDR3 covers 14 residues. DNA of the CDR3: TGTGCCAGCAGCCTAATTACACCTTCCACTGAAGCTTTCTTT. Its protein product is CASSLITPSTEAFF.

The V and J genes are TRBV19 and TRBJ2-2; no clear D. Germline loops: CDR1 LNHDA, CDR2 SQIVND (reference sequence). The ends were cut back, 5 bases at V and 5 bases at J, with 9 bases in the middle. This CDR3 contains 13 residues. The CDR3 loop is CASSYSITGELFF. In nucleotides, the CDR3 is TGTGCCAGTAGTTACAGCATAACCGGGGAGCTGTTTTTT.

The chain employs TRBV7-9 and TRBJ1-3; no definite D call. CDR3 length: 15 residues. The germline CDR1 and CDR2 sequences are SEHNR and FQNEAQ (reference sequence). Trimming took 0 bases from V and 1 from J, leaving 7 bases between them. The CDR3, as DNA: TGTGCCAGCAGCTTAGCCGCTCCTTCTGGAAACACCATATATTTT. Encoded protein: CASSLAAPSGNTIYF.

This clone was observed once. The rearrangement links TRBV2 to TRBJ1-6, with D perhaps TRBD1 (5 bases). Trimming left V 4 bases short and J 9 bases short, with 16 bases between. Germline assignment: CDR1 SNHLY and CDR2 FYNNEI. CDR3 length: 15 residues. In nucleotides, the CDR3 is TGTGCCAGCAGTGCGGGGGACCCGGGAATTTCACCCCTCCACTTT. Amino acids: CASSAGDPGISPLHF.

The chain carries TRBV2 and TRBJ1-3; no reliable D call. The ends were cut back, 10 bases at V and 0 bases at J, with 13 bases in the middle. In germline, CDR1 is SNHLY, CDR2 FYNNEI. This CDR3 has 14 residues. The CDR3 loop is CATSADFSGNTIYF. Written as DNA, the CDR3 is TGTGCCACCTCTGCCGACTTCTCTGGAAACACCATATATTTT. Variable domain in full (rest from reference TRBV2 and TRBJ1-3): EPEVTQTPSHQVTQMGQEVILRCVPISNHLYFYWYRQILGQKVEFLVSFYNNEISEKSEIFDDQFSVERPDGSNFTLKIRSTKLEDSAMYFCATSADFSGNTIYFGEGSWLTVV.

This chain connects TRBV12-3 or TRBV12-4 to TRBJ2-3, with D unresolved. The CDR3 has 12 amino acids. V was clipped by 3 bases and J by 3 bases, with 4 bases between them. The CDR3, as DNA: TGTGCCAGCAGTTTGGGGACAGATACGCAGTATTTT. Its protein product is CASSLGTDTQYF.

The V and J genes are TRBV7-6 and TRBJ2-7; 9 nucleotides agree with TRBD1. Germline CDR1 SGHVS, CDR2 FNYEAQ. V lost 5 bases and J lost 7; bases outside the gene matches: 9. The CDR3 extends over 14 amino acids. CDR3 protein: CASSLEGTGREQYF. In DNA form, the CDR3 reads TGTGCCAGCAGCCTCGAAGGGACAGGGAGGGAGCAGTACTTC.

The chain recombines TRBV5-4 with TRBJ1-2; D perhaps matches TRBD1 (5 bases). The CDR3 length is 11 residues. V was pared by 6 bases and J by 8 bases, with 11 bases between. Germline V CDR1 and CDR2: SGHNT, YYREEE (reference sequence). CDR3 in DNA: TGTGCCAGCACCGGAGGGGTAGGCTACACCTTC. It is translated as CASTGGVGYTF.

The chain combines TRBV27 with TRBJ1-6; perhaps TRBD1 as D (6 bases). Looked up from germline, CDR1 is MNHEY and CDR2 is SMNVEV (reference sequence). The CDR3 has 16 amino acids. Between the trimmed V and J ends, which lost 1 base and 6 bases, there was a span of 13 bases. The DNA of the CDR3 is TGTGCCAGCAGTTTATTCCCGGCAGGGGCTAATTCACCCCTCCACTTT. This sequence encodes CASSLFPAGANSPLHF.